This T cell receptor (beta chain) was captured by sequencing in a study of response to subunit inactivated influenza vaccine. Broader study findings: Authors suggested each seasonal influenza vaccination recruits few new T cells.

Note on this clonotype: Its antigen is not identified.

TCRdb processed the RT-PCR reads anew with MiXCR; each CDR3 protein has one entry. Among about 580,000 distinct CDR3 sequences, approximately 15% were seen once, and the ten largest hold over 8.5%. The sequence derives from a man aged 45-60 years who received an inactivated influenza vaccine. The sample consisted of PBMCs from blood, taken roughly 12 days after vaccination.

CDR3 DNA sequence: TGTGCCAGCTCTCAGACAGGGGGGCGCACTGAAGCTTTCTTT. Translating it yields CASSQTGGRTEAFF. The chain is built from TRBV18 and TRBJ1-1; 9 bases match TRBD1. V was pared by 6 bases and J by 4 bases, with 6 bases of the junction left unmatched. Germline assignment: CDR1 KGHSH and CDR2 LQKENI. CDR3 size: 14 residues.